These T cell receptor beta chains were read from a single sample in a study of breast tumors, draining lymph nodes, adjacent tissues. TCRdb re-derived calls from the multiplex PCR reads in MiXCR, one entry per CDR3 protein. The data contain tens of thousands of distinct CDR3 sequences, approximately 28% of them seen just once; the ten biggest clones take up roughly 8.1%. Sample: axillary lymph node tissue. The receptors originated from a female donor with breast cancer. Some clones in this sample may be carry-over from other donors' samples. Both conserved end residues are part of each CDR3. A D gene is named only where the DNA matches it firmly. Clone size is given for some rows only: seen once, a few or many times, or a class if the clone is expanded.

CDR3 protein: CASSSGYDTIHGYTF
CDR3 DNA: TGTGCCAGCAGTTCGGGTTATGACACTATCCATGGCTACACCTTC
clone size: .
D gene: .
J gene: TRBJ1-2
V gene: TRBV12-3/TRBV12-4

CDR3 protein: CASSFRGGKAFF
CDR3 DNA: TGTGCCAGCAGCTTTCGGGGCGGAAAAGCTTTCTTT
clone size: many
D gene: .
J gene: TRBJ1-1
V gene: TRBV7-2

CDR3 protein: CASSRRQGSTDTQYF
CDR3 DNA: TGTGCCAGCAGTCGGAGACAGGGTTCTACAGATACGCAGTATTTT
clone size: few
D gene: TRBD1
J gene: TRBJ2-3
V gene: TRBV28

CDR3 protein: CSAIAGPSYSEQFF
CDR3 DNA: TGCAGTGCAATAGCGGGCCCCTCCTACAGTGAGCAGTTCTTC
clone size: many
D gene: TRBD2
J gene: TRBJ2-1
V gene: TRBV20-1

CDR3 protein: CSATGTSLQTQYF
CDR3 DNA: TGCAGTGCTACCGGGACTAGTCTTCAGACCCAGTACTTC
clone size: many
D gene: TRBD2
J gene: TRBJ2-5
V gene: TRBV20-1

CDR3 protein: CASSHLGGNEQFF
CDR3 DNA: TGTGCCAGCAGCCACCTTGGGGGGAATGAGCAGTTCTTC
clone size: many
D gene: .
J gene: TRBJ2-1
V gene: TRBV7-6

CDR3 protein: CASSPNRGSPDTQYF
CDR3 DNA: TGTGCCAGCAGCCCCAACCGGGGCAGCCCAGATACGCAGTATTTT
clone size: many
D gene: .
J gene: TRBJ2-3
V gene: TRBV7-3

CDR3 protein: CASNDPGLPIF
CDR3 DNA: TGTGCCAGCAACGACCCGGGACTACCAATATTC
clone size: many
D gene: TRBD2
J gene: TRBJ2-5
V gene: TRBV2

CDR3 protein: CASSAAGARKDTQYF
CDR3 DNA: TGTGCCAGCAGTGCAGCGGGAGCACGGAAAGATACGCAGTATTTT
clone size: many
D gene: TRBD2
J gene: TRBJ2-3
V gene: TRBV6-4

CDR3 protein: CSARSAGRIYEQYF
CDR3 DNA: TGCAGTGCTAGATCCGCGGGCCGGATCTACGAGCAGTACTTC
clone size: many
D gene: .
J gene: TRBJ2-7
V gene: TRBV20-1

CDR3 protein: CASSLTRRGLRQPQHF
CDR3 DNA: TGTGCCAGCAGCTTAACGCGCAGGGGGCTTAGGCAGCCCCAGCATTTT
clone size: .
D gene: TRBD1
J gene: TRBJ1-5
V gene: TRBV7-3

CDR3 protein: CSTPSTSGSLRGTDTQYF
CDR3 DNA: TGCAGTACCCCTTCTACTAGCGGGAGTCTGCGGGGCACAGATACGCAGTATTTT
clone size: many
D gene: TRBD2
J gene: TRBJ2-3
V gene: TRBV20-1